Reported below is one TCR beta chain. The sample originates from a study of blood T cell repertoires in COVID-19. J gave up 5 bases and V 2 bases, and 5 bases lay outside the gene matches. The CDR3 runs 14 residues. Germline lookup yields CDR1 SGHRS and CDR2 YFSETQ. Sequenced by immunoSEQ multiplex PCR; TCRdb stores in-frame clones only, minus some. The profile shows some 120,000 clones, just under 80% of them singletons. The receptor's source is a human donor in a cohort sampled during active COVID-19. The chain joins TRBV5-1 to TRBJ1-1, with 8 bases fitting TRBD1. Sequencing used peripheral blood. The CDR3 here is CASSFTGGVTEAFF. CDR3 nucleotides: TGCGCCAGCAGCTTCACAGGGGGAGTAACTGAAGCTTTCTTT.